The subject of this entry is one T cell receptor beta chain. The entry originates in a study of cytomegalovirus exposure and HLA in healthy donors. V shed 5 bases and J 0 bases; nucleotides not matched to a gene: 13. The CDR3 totals 18 residues. Germline assignment: CDR1 SGHRS and CDR2 YFSETQ. The PCR made use of 60 Vbeta and 13 Jbeta primers. Method: immunoSEQ multiplex PCR; TCRdb's copy keeps in-frame clones and lacks some. The sample lists over 150,000 clones; about 80% were seen once. The chain recombines TRBV5-1 with TRBJ2-1; 8 bases align to TRBD2. The sample taken for sequencing was PBMCs. The clonotype comes from a young man in good health and CMV-seronegative. The CDR3 reads CASSVGRAIVTSYNEQFF. DNA for the CDR3: TGCGCCAGCAGTGTCGGGAGGGCCATCGTCACCTCCTACAATGAGCAGTTCTTC.